These 28 T cell receptor beta chains were sequenced from one sample in a study of cytomegalovirus exposure and HLA in healthy donors (dated by TCRdb to about 2017). To prepare the library, the immunoSEQ multiplex PCR assay was applied. For the multiplex PCR, a mixture combining 60 forward primers for TCR Vbeta segments and 13 reverse primers for TCR Jbeta segments was used. TCRdb's version of the immuneACCESS table is confined to in-frame rearrangements and falls short of the full clone set. An unresolved V gene accounts for under half of the shortfall where checked; the remainder is of unknown origin. The sample has over 100,000 clones on record, 60% to 80% of them singletons. Clones ranked in the top ten supply approximately 7% of the sample. Source material: PBMCs. These receptors all come from a male donor in good health and CMV-seronegative.

The gene calls are TRBV4-1 and TRBJ2-7; the D gene is possibly TRBD1 (5 bases). The CDR3 extends over 16 amino acids. V lost 0 bases, J lost 4 bases, and 16 bases lay in between. Germline CDR1 reads MGHRA; CDR2 reads YSYEKL. CDR3 bases: TGCGCCAGCAGCCAAGAATCCGCTGGACAACCGTACGAGCAGTACTTC. Encoded protein: CASSQESAGQPYEQYF.

The chain recombines TRBV29-1 with TRBJ2-1; TRBD1 matches at 9 bases. The CDR3 is made up of 16 amino acids. After removal of 1 base from V and 0 bases from J, the junction contained 4 bases not matched to a gene. Looked up from germline, CDR1 is SQVTM and CDR2 is ANQGSEA. The CDR3 protein is CSVEGEQGASYNEQFF. The CDR3 nucleotides are TGCAGCGTTGAAGGGGAACAGGGGGCCTCCTACAATGAGCAGTTCTTC.

The CDR3 region is CASSTGSYNEQFF. The CDR3 region has the DNA TGTGCCAGTAGTACGGGATCTTACAATGAGCAGTTCTTC. J is TRBJ2-1 and V is TRBV19, with a possible D match to TRBD2 (5 bases). The CDR3 contains 13 residues. Germline V lookup: CDR1 LNHDA, CDR2 SQIVND (reference sequence). Trimming stripped 4 bases from V and 4 bases from J, with 8 bases between.

The V gene is TRBV2, the J gene TRBJ1-5; no reliable D call. Germline V gene lookup returns CDR1 SNHLY and CDR2 FYNNEI. The CDR3 has 18 residues. Trimming cost V 3 bases and J 3 bases, with 21 bases left between them. The DNA for the CDR3 is TGTGCCAGCAGTGACCTCCAGGTGACATTTCCCCTCAATCAGCCCCAGCATTTT. The encoded protein is CASSDLQVTFPLNQPQHF. The whole variable domain, remainder taken from reference TRBV2 and TRBJ1-5, is EPEVTQTPSHQVTQMGQEVILRCVPISNHLYFYWYRQILGQKVEFLVSFYNNEISEKSEIFDDQFSVERPDGSNFTLKIRSTKLEDSAMYFCASSDLQVTFPLNQPQHFGDGTRLSIL.

This clone was recorded only once. The V gene is TRBV6-5, the J gene TRBJ2-5; 11 bases align to TRBD2. The germline V gene encodes CDR1 MNHEY and CDR2 SVGAGI. V gave up 7 bases and J gave up 5 bases; unmatched junction bases: 9. The CDR3 sequence is 15 residues long. The CDR3 here is CASNSGRALTETQYF. The DNA of the CDR3 is TGTGCCAGCAATAGCGGGAGGGCCCTCACCGAGACCCAGTACTTC.

V and J are TRBV7-2 and TRBJ2-3; possibly TRBD2 for D (6 bases). V lost 2 bases and J lost 2, with 20 bases in between. This CDR3 is built from 18 residues. Germline CDR1 SGHTA, CDR2 FQGNSA. DNA for the CDR3: TGTGCCAGCAGCTTATGGGGCGGGAAGAATAAGGACACAGATACGCAGTATTTT. This gives the protein CASSLWGGKNKDTDTQYF.

This clone occurred a few times. The V call is TRBV6-6, the J call TRBJ2-7, with D tentatively TRBD1 (6 bases). The germline V gene has CDR1 MNHNY and CDR2 SVGAGI (reference sequence). The CDR3 is 13 residues long. V lost 2 bases, J lost 3 bases, and 8 bases lay in between. The chain's CDR3 is CASSYGDNYEQYF. The CDR3, as DNA: TGTGCCAGCAGTTACGGGGACAACTACGAGCAGTACTTC.

The chain couples TRBV19 to TRBJ1-4; TRBD1 agrees at 7 bases. J was trimmed by 10 bases and V by 5 bases; bases with no gene match: 10. Germline V gene lookup returns CDR1 LNHDA and CDR2 SQIVND (reference sequence). This CDR3 is 14 amino acids long. The CDR3 DNA reads as TGTGCCAGTAGTCCGGGACAGTCCGCGTCAAAACTGTTTTTT. Protein: CASSPGQSASKLFF.

The genes are TRBV28 and TRBJ1-4, with D uncertain. In germline, CDR1 is MDHEN, CDR2 SYDVKM. The CDR3 is made up of 14 amino acids. Trimming cost V 4 bases and J 7 bases, with 13 bases left between them. CDR3 amino acids: CASSSPRASEKLFF. The CDR3 coding sequence is TGTGCCAGCAGTTCTCCGAGAGCGAGTGAAAAACTGTTTTTT.

This chain links TRBV4-3 with TRBJ2-3, with D hard to call. From germline, CDR1 is LGHNA and CDR2 YSLEER. This CDR3 is built from 16 residues. V was pared by 3 bases and J by 2 bases, with 15 bases between. DNA for the CDR3: TGCGCCAGCAGCCACCGACTGAACCCGACCACAGATACGCAGTATTTT. It encodes CASSHRLNPTTDTQYF.

This clone was seen a few times. The rearrangement joins TRBV7-9 to TRBJ2-1, with 14 bases aligning to TRBD2. Unmatched junction bases numbered 8, after V lost 5 bases and J lost 8 bases. Germline V CDR1 and CDR2: SEHNR, FQNEAQ (reference sequence). CDR3 length equals 16 residues. The CDR3 DNA sequence: TGTGCCAGCAGCCCTAGGGGACTAGCGGGAGTCTATGAGCAGTTCTTC. Its translation: CASSPRGLAGVYEQFF.

This sequence joins TRBV9 and TRBJ2-1; possibly TRBD1 for D (6 bases). Germline V lookup: CDR1 SGDLS, CDR2 YYNGEE. There are 15 residues in the CDR3. V was cut by 2 bases and J by 7 bases, with 16 bases left in between. CDR3 loop: CASSVTGQNPNEQFF. The CDR3 DNA sequence: TGTGCCAGCAGCGTGACAGGACAAAACCCTAATGAGCAGTTCTTC.

This clone was seen a few times. Within the sample, other DNA sequences also encode this same CDR3. V usage is TRBV7-2 and J usage is TRBJ2-1, with 14 bases lining up with TRBD2. Per germline, CDR1 SGHTA and CDR2 FQGNSA. The CDR3 sequence is 15 residues long. Unmatched junction bases numbered 0, after V lost 1 base and J lost 7 bases. In DNA form, the CDR3 reads TGTGCCAGCAGCTTAGGACTAGCGGGGGGGAATGAGCAGTTCTTC. Its protein product is CASSLGLAGGNEQFF. The full variable domain, its missing parts supplied by reference TRBV7-2 and TRBJ2-1, is GAGVSQSPSNKVTEKGKDVELRCDPISGHTALYWYRQSLGQGLEFLIYFQGNSAPDKSGLPSDRFSAERTGGSVSTLTIQRTQQEDSAVYLCASSLGLAGGNEQFFGPGTRLTVL.

The rearrangement joins TRBV7-2 to TRBJ2-3, with D tentatively TRBD2 (5 bases). The V gene's germline CDR1 is SGHTA and CDR2 FQGNSA. The CDR3 contains 14 residues. V lost 2 bases and J 2 bases, leaving 8 bases between the germline ends. CDR3 nucleotides: TGTGCCAGCAGCTTACAGCGGAACACAGATACGCAGTATTTT. This gives the protein CASSLQRNTDTQYF. Looking up the rest from reference TRBV7-2 and TRBJ2-3 gives the full variable domain: GAGVSQSPSNKVTEKGKDVELRCDPISGHTALYWYRQSLGQGLEFLIYFQGNSAPDKSGLPSDRFSAERTGGSVSTLTIQRTQQEDSAVYLCASSLQRNTDTQYFGPGTRLTVL.

This clone was found a few times. The chain couples TRBV16 to TRBJ1-2, with 9 bases fitting TRBD1. V was clipped by 4 bases and J by 4 bases; unmatched bases: 7. The germline CDR1 and CDR2 sequences are KGHSY and FQNENV. The CDR3 sequence is 15 residues long. The CDR3 bases are TGTGCCAGCAGCCGAACAGGGGGCGGAAGCTATGGCTACACCTTC. Translated, it gives CASSRTGGGSYGYTF.

This clone was seen a handful of times. This chain connects TRBV30 to TRBJ2-3; 11 bases map to TRBD2. The CDR3 is 15 amino acids. Germline V lookup: CDR1 GTSNPN, CDR2 SVGIG (reference sequence). With 7 bases clipped from V and 2 bases from J, the junction kept 8 bases outside the gene matches. The CDR3 loop is CAFLPTSGTTDTQYF. In DNA, the CDR3 is TGTGCCTTCCTCCCGACTAGCGGGACCACAGATACGCAGTATTTT.

The chain couples TRBV18 to TRBJ2-1; the D gene is possibly TRBD1 (6 bases). V was trimmed by 7 bases and J by 6 bases, leaving 19 bases between them. This CDR3 has 15 amino acids. CDR1 and CDR2 from the germline V gene are KGHSH and LQKENI. CDR3 coding DNA: TGTGCCAGCTACCCACCAGGGGTGCCTCTCAATGAGCAGTTCTTC. It yields the protein CASYPPGVPLNEQFF. Using reference TRBV18 and TRBJ2-1 for the parts outside the CDR3, the full variable domain is NAGVMQNPRHLVRRRGQEARLRCSPMKGHSHVYWYRQLPEEGLKFMVYLQKENIIDESGMPKERFSAEFPKEGPSILRIQQVVRGDSAAYFCASYPPGVPLNEQFFGPGTRLTVL.

This clone came up a few times. The junction departs from germline at one end; a sequencing error may be responsible. The chain is built from TRBV7-7 and TRBJ2-3; D is possibly TRBD1 (5 bases). The CDR3 totals 15 residues. In germline, CDR1 is SSHAT, CDR2 FNYEAQ (reference sequence). CDR3 loop: CASSFGRGSTDTQYF. The CDR3 DNA reads TGTGCTAGCAGCTTCGGTAGGGGCAGCACAGATACGCAGTATTTT.

The rearrangement links TRBV19 to TRBJ1-5; 8 bases align to TRBD1. CDR3 length equals 16 residues. V lost 7 bases, J lost 6 bases, and 14 bases stayed unmatched. Germline CDR1 reads LNHDA; CDR2 reads SQIVND (reference sequence). CDR3 bases: TGTGCCAGTACCCAAGGTACGGGACAGGCCAGTCAGCCCCAGCATTTT. This translates into CASTQGTGQASQPQHF. Full variable domain (rest looked up from reference TRBV19 and TRBJ1-5): DGGITQSPKYLFRKEGQNVTLSCEQNLNHDAMYWYRQDPGQGLRLIYYSQIVNDFQKGDIAEGYSVSREKKESFPLTVTSAQKNPTAFYLCASTQGTGQASQPQHFGDGTRLSIL.

This rearrangement joins TRBV11-2 to TRBJ2-3; D is ambiguous. V lost 5 bases to trimming and J lost 5 bases, with 11 bases between them. Per the germline V gene, CDR1 is SGHAT and CDR2 is FQNNGV. CDR3 length: 13 amino acids. Here the CDR3 DNA reads TGTGCCAGCAGCCCACAGACCTTAGATACGCAGTATTTT. This codes for CASSPQTLDTQYF.

This clone showed up just a few times. The chain couples TRBV19 to TRBJ2-5; no definite D call. V lost 5 bases to trimming and J lost 4 bases, with 5 bases between them. The CDR3 is 11 amino acids. CDR1 is LNHDA and CDR2 is SQIVND in the germline V gene (reference sequence). The CDR3 DNA reads TGTGCCAGTAGTTTCGGAGAGACCCAGTACTTC. This sequence encodes CASSFGETQYF.

This chain uses TRBV19 with TRBJ2-1, with TRBD2 matching over 9 bases. Trimming took 4 bases from V and 6 from J; bases not matched to a gene: 13. CDR3 size: 17 residues. Germline assignment: CDR1 LNHDA and CDR2 SQIVND (reference sequence). CDR3 nucleotides: TGTGCCAGTAGTAGAATTTCGGGAGCGGGGGGTATCAATGAGCAGTTCTTC. This gives the protein CASSRISGAGGINEQFF.

This clone has just one count. The chain employs TRBV28 and TRBJ1-5; D is unresolved. The germline gives CDR1 MDHEN, CDR2 SYDVKM. Trimming shortened V by 5 bases and J by 0 bases, and 17 bases separated the two germline ends. The CDR3 is 17 amino acids. CDR3 region: CASSPADGLYSNQPQHF. CDR3 in DNA: TGTGCCAGCAGTCCGGCGGACGGACTTTATAGCAATCAGCCCCAGCATTTT.

The rearrangement uses TRBV7-2 and TRBJ2-2; possible D gene TRBD1, 6 bases. CDR3 length: 14 amino acids. Germline V gene sequence: CDR1 SGHTA, CDR2 FQGNSA. With 2 bases removed from V and 4 bases from J, the gap between germline ends came to 8 bases. CDR3 loop: CASSLLGGTGELFF. DNA for the CDR3: TGTGCCAGCAGCTTATTAGGGGGCACCGGGGAGCTGTTTTTT.

DNA for the CDR3: TGTGCCAGCAGCCGAGGACAGGGGGGTTATGGCTACACCTTC. Protein: CASSRGQGGYGYTF. The chain couples TRBV7-9 to TRBJ1-2; 10 nucleotides match TRBD1. The germline gives CDR1 SEHNR, CDR2 FQNEAQ (reference sequence). V lost 5 bases, J lost 5 bases, and 5 bases stayed unmatched. The CDR3 runs 14 residues.

V and J are TRBV6-1 and TRBJ2-7; a weak D match, TRBD1 (6 bases). This CDR3 has 13 amino acids. Germline V gene lookup returns CDR1 MNHNS and CDR2 SASEGT. V shed 6 bases and J shed 5 bases, with 14 bases lying between them. This chain's CDR3 is CASSSAQGHEQYF. DNA of the CDR3: TGTGCCAGCAGCTCGGCACAGGGCCACGAGCAGTACTTC.

This chain connects TRBV13 to TRBJ1-2; 7 nucleotides line up with TRBD1. There are 13 residues in the CDR3. The V gene's germline CDR1 is PRHDT and CDR2 FYEKMQ (reference sequence). Germline trimming cut 0 bases from V and 11 bases from J; bases unmatched to any gene: 6. In DNA form, the CDR3 reads TGTGCCAGCAGCTTAGGACAGGGGCGAAATTACACCTTC. The encoded protein is CASSLGQGRNYTF.

The V gene is TRBV7-3, the J gene TRBJ1-2, with 7 bases lining up with TRBD1. The ends lost 4 bases at V and 2 bases at J; junction bases unmatched: 1. The CDR3 contains 13 residues. The germline gives CDR1 SGHTA, CDR2 FQGTGA. The CDR3 is CASSSGQNYGYTF. The DNA for the CDR3 is TGTGCCAGCAGCTCGGGACAGAACTATGGCTACACCTTC. Together with reference TRBV7-3 and TRBJ1-2, the CDR3 gives the full variable domain: GAGVSQTPSNKVTEKGKYVELRCDPISGHTALYWYRQSLGQGPEFLIYFQGTGAADDSGLPNDRFFAVRPEGSVSTLKIQRTERGDSAVYLCASSSGQNYGYTFGSGTRLTVV.